A single sample is the source of the 10 T cell receptor beta chains below, sequenced in a study of cytomegalovirus exposure and HLA in healthy donors. PCR amplification relied on 60 Vbeta primers (plus 13 Jbeta primers). Data came from immunoSEQ multiplex PCR; TCRdb stores just in-frame clones and leaves some out. The table records about 120,000 clones, around 80% of them present only once. Material for sequencing was PBMCs. These receptors all come from a woman under 30 in good health and CMV-seronegative.

This rearrangement joins TRBV5-6 to TRBJ2-7, with TRBD2 matching 7 bases. The germline V gene encodes CDR1 SGHDT and CDR2 YYEEEE. Trimming at V came to 0 bases and at J to 5 bases, leaving 2 bases not matched to a gene. This CDR3 spans 13 amino acids. CDR3: CASSLGAGDEQYF. CDR3 bases: TGTGCCAGCAGCTTGGGCGCGGGGGACGAGCAGTACTTC.

In nucleotides, the CDR3 is TGTGCCAGCAGCTTCCGTAATTCACCCCTCCACTTT. Translation: CASSFRNSPLHF. V is TRBV5-5 and J is TRBJ1-6; D is uncertain. The CDR3 is 12 amino acids. Trimming took off 2 bases at V and 6 bases at J, with 3 bases between the two ends. The germline gives CDR1 SGHKS, CDR2 YYEKEE (reference sequence). Based on the CDR3 plus reference TRBV5-5 and TRBJ1-6, the full variable domain is DAGVTQSPTHLIKTRGQQVTLRCSPISGHKSVSWYQQVLGQGPQFIFQYYEKEERGRGNFPDRFSARQFPNYSSELNVNALLLGDSALYLCASSFRNSPLHFGNGTRLTVT.

This chain uses TRBV6-1 with TRBJ2-2; 9 bases are a match to TRBD1. Germline values: CDR1 MNHNS, CDR2 SASEGT. The CDR3 runs 14 residues. This CDR3 reads CASLGQGNTGELFF. The CDR3 nucleotides read TGTGCTTCCTTGGGACAGGGTAACACCGGGGAGCTGTTTTTT.

J is TRBJ2-7 and V is TRBV6-6; maybe TRBD1 (6 bases). The CDR3 has 14 residues. Trimming cost V 6 bases and J 4 bases, with 16 bases left between them. Germline V gene lookup returns CDR1 MNHNY and CDR2 SVGAGI (reference sequence). CDR3 in DNA: TGTGCCAGCAGACGCACAGGGAAGGAGTACGAGCAGTACTTC. It translates to CASRRTGKEYEQYF.

The gene calls are TRBV6-6 and TRBJ2-1, with D unclear. The V and J ends lost 5 bases and 3 bases respectively, with 11 bases between them. Germline CDR1 MNHNY, CDR2 SVGAGI (reference sequence). This CDR3 has 14 amino acids. The CDR3 spells CASSSGLDYNEQFF. The CDR3 DNA reads as TGTGCCAGCAGTAGTGGCCTAGACTACAATGAGCAGTTCTTC.

This chain links TRBV27 with TRBJ2-7; 8 nucleotides match TRBD1. The CDR3 sequence is 14 residues long. The V segment lost 5 bases and the J segment 4 bases; nucleotides outside the gene matches: 7. Germline V CDR1 and CDR2: MNHEY, SMNVEV (reference sequence). The CDR3 nucleotides are TGTGCCAGCAGTCCTCGGACAGGGAGGTACGAGCAGTACTTC. This encodes CASSPRTGRYEQYF.

The chain is built from TRBV30 and TRBJ1-2; D uncertain. V lost 0 bases, J lost 8 bases, and 10 bases lay in between. The CDR3 is made up of 12 amino acids. Germline-derived CDR1 and CDR2 are GTSNPN and SVGIG (reference sequence). CDR3 DNA: TGTGCCTGGAGTGTAATCGCGGGCGGCTACACCTTC. As protein: CAWSVIAGGYTF.

The chain couples TRBV7-2 to TRBJ1-3; no reliable D call. V was pared by 5 bases and J by 0 bases, with 11 bases between. The CDR3 totals 15 residues. Germline loops: CDR1 SGHTA, CDR2 FQGNSA. CDR3 sequence: CASSPRGISGNTIYF. Here the CDR3 DNA reads TGTGCCAGCAGCCCCCGGGGAATCTCTGGAAACACCATATATTTT.

The chain has TRBV15 and TRBJ2-5; 9 bases map to TRBD1. The CDR3 contains 15 residues. The germline V gene encodes CDR1 LNHNV and CDR2 YYDKDF (reference sequence). Losses at the gene ends were 4 bases for V and 5 bases for J; bases not matched to a gene: 8. The CDR3 DNA reads as TGTGCCACCAGCAAAGGAACCGGGACAGGGGAGACCCAGTACTTC. Amino acid sequence: CATSKGTGTGETQYF.

This chain links TRBV7-2 with TRBJ1-2, with TRBD1 matching over 12 bases. The CDR3 runs to 17 residues. CDR1 is SGHTA and CDR2 is FQGNSA in the germline V gene. Trimming at V came to 4 bases and at J to 7 bases, leaving 13 bases not matched to a gene. The chain's CDR3 is CASSSYWGGQGARGYTF. The CDR3 coding sequence is TGTGCCAGCAGCTCCTATTGGGGGGGACAGGGGGCGCGTGGCTACACCTTC.